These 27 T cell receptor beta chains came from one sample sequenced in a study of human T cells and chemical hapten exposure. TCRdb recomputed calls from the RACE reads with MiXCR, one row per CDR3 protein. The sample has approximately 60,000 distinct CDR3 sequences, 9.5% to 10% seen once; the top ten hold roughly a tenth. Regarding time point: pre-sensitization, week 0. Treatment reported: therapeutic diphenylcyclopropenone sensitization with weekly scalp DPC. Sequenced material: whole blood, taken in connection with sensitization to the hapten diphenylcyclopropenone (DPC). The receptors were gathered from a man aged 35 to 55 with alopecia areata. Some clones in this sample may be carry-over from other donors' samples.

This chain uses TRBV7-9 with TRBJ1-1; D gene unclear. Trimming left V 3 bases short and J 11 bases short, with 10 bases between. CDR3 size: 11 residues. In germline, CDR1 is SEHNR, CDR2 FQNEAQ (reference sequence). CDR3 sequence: CASSFDRAAFF. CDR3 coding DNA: TGTGCCAGCAGCTTCGATCGAGCTGCTTTCTTT.

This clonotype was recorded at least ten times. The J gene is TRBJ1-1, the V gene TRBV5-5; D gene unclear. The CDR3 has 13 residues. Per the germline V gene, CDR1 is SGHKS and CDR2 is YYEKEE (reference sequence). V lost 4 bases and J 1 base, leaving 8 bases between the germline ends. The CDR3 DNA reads TGTGCCAGCAGCGTCACCAGGAACACTGAAGCTTTCTTT. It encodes CASSVTRNTEAFF.

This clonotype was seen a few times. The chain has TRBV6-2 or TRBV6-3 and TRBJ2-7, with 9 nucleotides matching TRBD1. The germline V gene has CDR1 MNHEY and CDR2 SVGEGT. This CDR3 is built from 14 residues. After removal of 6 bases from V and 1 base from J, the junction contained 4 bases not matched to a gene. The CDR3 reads CASRGQGPSYEQYF. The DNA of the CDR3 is TGTGCCAGCAGAGGACAGGGGCCATCCTACGAGCAGTACTTC.

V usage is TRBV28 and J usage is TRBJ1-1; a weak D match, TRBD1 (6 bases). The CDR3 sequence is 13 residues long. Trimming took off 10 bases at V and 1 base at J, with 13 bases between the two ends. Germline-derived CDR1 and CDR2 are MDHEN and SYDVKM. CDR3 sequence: CATLGQTNTEAFF. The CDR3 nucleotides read TGTGCCACCCTAGGACAGACGAACACTGAAGCTTTCTTT.

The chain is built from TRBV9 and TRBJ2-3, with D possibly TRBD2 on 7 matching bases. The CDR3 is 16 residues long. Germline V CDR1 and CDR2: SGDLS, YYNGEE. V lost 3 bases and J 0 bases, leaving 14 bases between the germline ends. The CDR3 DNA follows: TGTGCCAGCAGCGCCACTCGCGGGGGCAGCACAGATACGCAGTATTTT. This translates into CASSATRGGSTDTQYF.

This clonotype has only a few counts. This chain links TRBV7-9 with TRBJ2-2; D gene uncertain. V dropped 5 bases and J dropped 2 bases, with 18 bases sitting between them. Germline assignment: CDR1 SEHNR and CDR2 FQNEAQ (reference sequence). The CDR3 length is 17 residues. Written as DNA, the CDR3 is TGTGCCAGCAGCAGTATTAGGGCAGGAGAAAACACCGGGGAGCTGTTTTTT. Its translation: CASSSIRAGENTGELFF.

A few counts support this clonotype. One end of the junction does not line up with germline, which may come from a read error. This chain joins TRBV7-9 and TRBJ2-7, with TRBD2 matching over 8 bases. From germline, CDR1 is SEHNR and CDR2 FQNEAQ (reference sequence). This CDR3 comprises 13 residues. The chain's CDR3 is CASSLAGAYEQYF. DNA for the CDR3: TGTGCCAGCAGCCTAGCGGGTGCCTACGAGCAGTACTTC.

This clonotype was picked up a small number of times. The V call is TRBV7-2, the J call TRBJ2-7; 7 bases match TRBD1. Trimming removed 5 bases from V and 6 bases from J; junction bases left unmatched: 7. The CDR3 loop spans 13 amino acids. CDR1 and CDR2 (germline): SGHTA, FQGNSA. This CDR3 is CASSRQGSGEQYF. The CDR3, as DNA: TGTGCCAGCAGCCGACAGGGTTCTGGCGAGCAGTACTTC.

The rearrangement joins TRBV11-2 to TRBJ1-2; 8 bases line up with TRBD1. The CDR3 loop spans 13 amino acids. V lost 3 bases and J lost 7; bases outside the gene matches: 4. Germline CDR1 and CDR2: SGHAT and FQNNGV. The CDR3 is CASSFGQGAGYTF. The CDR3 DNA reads TGTGCCAGCAGCTTCGGACAGGGCGCTGGCTACACCTTC.

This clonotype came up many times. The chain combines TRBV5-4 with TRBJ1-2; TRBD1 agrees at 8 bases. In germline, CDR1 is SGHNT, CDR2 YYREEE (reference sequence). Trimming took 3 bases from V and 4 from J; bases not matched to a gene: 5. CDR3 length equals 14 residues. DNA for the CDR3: TGTGCCAGCAGCTCTGGACAGGGTTCCTATGGCTACACCTTC. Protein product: CASSSGQGSYGYTF.

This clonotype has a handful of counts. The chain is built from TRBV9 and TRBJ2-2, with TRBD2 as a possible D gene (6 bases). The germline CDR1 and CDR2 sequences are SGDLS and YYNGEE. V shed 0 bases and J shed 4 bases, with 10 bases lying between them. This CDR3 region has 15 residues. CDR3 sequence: CASSVEVRGTGELFF. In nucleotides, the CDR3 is TGTGCCAGCAGCGTAGAGGTGCGGGGCACCGGGGAGCTGTTTTTT.

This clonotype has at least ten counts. The CDR3 bases are TGTGCCAGCAGCCTCACGGCGCTTAGCGGTAGCACAGATACGCAGTATTTT. Protein sequence: CASSLTALSGSTDTQYF. This chain uses TRBV6-6 with TRBJ2-3; TRBD2 is a possible D gene (6 bases). Looked up from germline, CDR1 is MNHNY and CDR2 is SVGAGI (reference sequence). Trimming cost V 6 bases and J 0 bases, with 19 bases left between them. The CDR3 totals 17 residues.

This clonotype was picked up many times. The CDR3 DNA is TGCAGTGCTAGAGATTGGGGTTTGGTTGGCGAGCAGTACTTC. Its protein product is CSARDWGLVGEQYF. V is TRBV20-1 and J is TRBJ2-7; no clear D. The CDR3 has 14 amino acids. Trimming shortened V by 0 bases and J by 6 bases, and 15 bases separated the two germline ends. Germline-derived CDR1 and CDR2 are DFQATT and SNEGSKA (reference sequence).

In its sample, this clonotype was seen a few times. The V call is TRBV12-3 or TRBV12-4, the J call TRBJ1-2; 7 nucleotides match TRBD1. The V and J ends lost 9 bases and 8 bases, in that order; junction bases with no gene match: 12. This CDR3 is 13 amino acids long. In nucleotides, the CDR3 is TGTGCCAGTTCTCCGAGGGGGCGGAAGGGCTACACCTTC. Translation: CASSPRGRKGYTF.

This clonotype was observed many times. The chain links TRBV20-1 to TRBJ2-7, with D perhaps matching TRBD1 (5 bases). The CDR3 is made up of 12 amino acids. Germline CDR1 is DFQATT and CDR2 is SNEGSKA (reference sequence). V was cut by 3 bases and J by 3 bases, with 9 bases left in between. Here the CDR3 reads CSARDDSYEQYF. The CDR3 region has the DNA TGCAGTGCTAGGGACGACAGCTACGAGCAGTACTTC.

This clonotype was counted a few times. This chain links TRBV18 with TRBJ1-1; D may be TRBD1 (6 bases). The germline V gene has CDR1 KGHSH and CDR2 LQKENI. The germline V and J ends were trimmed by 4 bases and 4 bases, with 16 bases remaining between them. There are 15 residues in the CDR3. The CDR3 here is CASSLGQYQGTEAFF. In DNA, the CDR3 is TGTGCCAGCTCACTCGGACAGTATCAGGGCACTGAAGCTTTCTTT.

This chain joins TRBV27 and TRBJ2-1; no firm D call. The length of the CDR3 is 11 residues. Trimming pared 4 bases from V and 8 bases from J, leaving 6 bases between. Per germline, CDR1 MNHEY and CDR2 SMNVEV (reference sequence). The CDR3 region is CASSSRHEQFF. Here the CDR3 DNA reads TGTGCCAGCAGTTCCCGGCATGAGCAGTTCTTC.

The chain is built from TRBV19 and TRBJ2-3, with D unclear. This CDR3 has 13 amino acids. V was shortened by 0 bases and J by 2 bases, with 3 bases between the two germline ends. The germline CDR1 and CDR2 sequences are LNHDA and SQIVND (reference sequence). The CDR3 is CASSIDNTDTQYF. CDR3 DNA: TGTGCCAGTAGTATAGACAACACAGATACGCAGTATTTT. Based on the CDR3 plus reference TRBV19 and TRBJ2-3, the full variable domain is DGGITQSPKYLFRKEGQNVTLSCEQNLNHDAMYWYRQDPGQGLRLIYYSQIVNDFQKGDIAEGYSVSREKKESFPLTVTSAQKNPTAFYLCASSIDNTDTQYFGPGTRLTVL.

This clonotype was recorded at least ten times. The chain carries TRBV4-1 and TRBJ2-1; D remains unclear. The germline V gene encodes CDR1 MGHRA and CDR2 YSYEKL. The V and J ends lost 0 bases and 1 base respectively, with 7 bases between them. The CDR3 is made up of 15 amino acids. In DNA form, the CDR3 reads TGCGCCAGCAGCCAAGATTCGGGTTCCTACAATGAGCAGTTCTTC. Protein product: CASSQDSGSYNEQFF.

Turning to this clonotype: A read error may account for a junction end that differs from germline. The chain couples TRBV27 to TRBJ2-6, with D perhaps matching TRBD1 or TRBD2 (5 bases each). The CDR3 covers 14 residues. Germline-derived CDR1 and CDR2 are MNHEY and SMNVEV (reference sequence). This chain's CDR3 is CVSNRGVGANVLTF. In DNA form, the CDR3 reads TGTGTCAGCAATAGGGGAGTTGGGGCCAACGTCCTGACTTTC.

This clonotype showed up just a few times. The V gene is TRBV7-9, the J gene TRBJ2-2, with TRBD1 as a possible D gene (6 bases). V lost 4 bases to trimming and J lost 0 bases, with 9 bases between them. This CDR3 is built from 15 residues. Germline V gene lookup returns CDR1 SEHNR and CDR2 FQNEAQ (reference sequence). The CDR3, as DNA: TGTGCCAGCAGCTCGACAGGTCCGAACACCGGGGAGCTGTTTTTT. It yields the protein CASSSTGPNTGELFF.

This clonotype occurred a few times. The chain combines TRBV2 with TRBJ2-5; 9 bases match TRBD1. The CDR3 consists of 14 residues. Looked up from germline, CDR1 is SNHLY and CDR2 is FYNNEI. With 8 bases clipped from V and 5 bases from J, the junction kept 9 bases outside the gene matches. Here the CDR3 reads CASGTGTGMETQYF. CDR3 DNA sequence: TGTGCCAGCGGGACCGGGACAGGGATGGAGACCCAGTACTTC. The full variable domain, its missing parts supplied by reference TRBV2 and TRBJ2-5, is EPEVTQTPSHQVTQMGQEVILRCVPISNHLYFYWYRQILGQKVEFLVSFYNNEISEKSEIFDDQFSVERPDGSNFTLKIRSTKLEDSAMYFCASGTGTGMETQYFGPGTRLLVL.

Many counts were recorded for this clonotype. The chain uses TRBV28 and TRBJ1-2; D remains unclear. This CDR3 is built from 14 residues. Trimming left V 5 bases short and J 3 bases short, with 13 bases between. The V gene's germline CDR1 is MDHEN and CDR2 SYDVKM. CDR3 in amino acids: CASSDLGTYYGYTF. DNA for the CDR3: TGTGCCAGCAGTGATTTAGGCACGTACTATGGCTACACCTTC.

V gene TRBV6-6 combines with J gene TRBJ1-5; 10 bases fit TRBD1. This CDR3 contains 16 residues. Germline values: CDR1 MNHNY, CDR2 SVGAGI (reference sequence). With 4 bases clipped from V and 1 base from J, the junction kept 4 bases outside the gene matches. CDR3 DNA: TGTGCCAGCAGTTCGGGACAGGGGAAGAGCAATCAGCCCCAGCATTTT. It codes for CASSSGQGKSNQPQHF.

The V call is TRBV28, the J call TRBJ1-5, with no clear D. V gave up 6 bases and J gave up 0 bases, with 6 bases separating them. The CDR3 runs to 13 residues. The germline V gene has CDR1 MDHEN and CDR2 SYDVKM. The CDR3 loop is CASRRDSNQPQHF. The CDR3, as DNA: TGTGCCAGCAGGAGAGATAGCAATCAGCCCCAGCATTTT.

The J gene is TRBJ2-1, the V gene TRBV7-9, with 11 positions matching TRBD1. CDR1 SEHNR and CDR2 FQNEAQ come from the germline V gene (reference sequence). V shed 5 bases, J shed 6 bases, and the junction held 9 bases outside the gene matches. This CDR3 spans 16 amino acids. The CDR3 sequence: CASSLRDRGESNEQFF. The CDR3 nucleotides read TGTGCCAGCAGCCTTCGGGACAGGGGGGAGAGCAATGAGCAGTTCTTC.

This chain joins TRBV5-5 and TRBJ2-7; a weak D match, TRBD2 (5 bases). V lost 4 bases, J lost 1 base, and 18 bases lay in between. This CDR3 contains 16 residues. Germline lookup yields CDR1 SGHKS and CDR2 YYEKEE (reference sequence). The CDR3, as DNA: TGTGCCAGCAGCCGCGTTAAGGGTCTAGCATCCTACGAGCAGTACTTC. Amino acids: CASSRVKGLASYEQYF.